The TCR beta chain described here comes from a study of CD8+ T cells in alopecia areata. The germline gives CDR1 MNHEY, CDR2 SVGAGI. V gave up 5 bases and J gave up 0 bases, with 14 bases separating them. The CDR3 is 15 amino acids. The authors extracted RNA and reverse transcribed it into cDNA as the sequencing template. Method: immunoSEQ multiplex PCR; TCRdb's copy keeps in-frame clones and lacks some. The sample includes hundreds of thousands of clones, 66% of them seen just once. Treatment of the sample: oral pan-JAK inhibitor, 5-10 mg twice daily. Study-wide results and limits: Within the top 100, expanded CD8+ clones significantly decreased with tofacitinib, as did scalp clonality.

The table lists this clone with a few counts. Antigen specificity is unknown. The source is a human donor with alopecia areata. This chain joins TRBV6-5 and TRBJ2-7; D could derive from TRBD1 or TRBD2 (5 bases each). The source material was CD4+ T cells sorted from blood, sampled at week 44, from a patient treated with tofacitinib. The CDR3 bases are TGTGCCAGCAGTCCGGGGCCGATTAGCTCCTACGAGCAGTACTTC. Protein: CASSPGPISSYEQYF.